The source of this T cell receptor beta chain is a study of T cell responses to AZD1222 COVID-19 vaccine. Findings of the study overall: Unmutated variant regions are reportedly the target of nearly half of TCRs that are spike-specific.

This clone was observed a single time. The antigen is not known. Repertoires were generated with immunoSEQ multiplex PCR, while TCRdb's copy carries only in-frame clones and drops some. Of under 200,000 clones listed, 90% to 95% were seen once; the top ten hold about 3.9%. The sequenced sample was peripheral blood, obtained on day 0 of AZD1222 vaccination. This clonotype was sampled from an adult in good health.

The CDR3 bases are TGTGCCAGCGGCGACCCGGGACAACACACAGATACGCAGTATTTT. It yields the protein CASGDPGQHTDTQYF. The chain carries TRBV6-5 and TRBJ2-3, with D possibly being TRBD1 (6 bases). Trimming shortened V by 8 bases and J by 2 bases, and 17 bases separated the two germline ends. The CDR3 loop spans 15 amino acids. The germline V gene encodes CDR1 MNHEY and CDR2 SVGAGI.